This T cell receptor (beta chain) appears in the sequencing data of a study of vaccination and CD4 T cells after COVID-19. Of note for this clonotype: The antigen is not known.

Study conclusions and caveats: Reactive clonotype counts went from median approximately 23 after infection to a few dozen after vaccination, nonsignificantly.

As for treatment: 10-day PBMC culture with coronavirus spike peptide pools or control peptides (ViraFEST assay). Cultured CD4+ T cells had their DNA profiled by the Oncomine TCR Beta short-read assay. Each CDR3 protein is one row after TCRdb ran MiXCR on the PCR reads. The sample includes more than 13,000 distinct CDR3 sequences, 74% of them seen just once. Germline CDR1 reads SGHTA; CDR2 reads FQGNSA. J lost 0 bases, V lost 5 bases, and 10 bases had no gene match. This CDR3 is built from 16 residues. V usage is TRBV7-2 and J usage is TRBJ2-7; TRBD1 aligns across 7 bases. The TCR comes from a human donor who had recovered from COVID-19. The source material was CD4+ T cells from blood, cultured in vitro. CDR3 nucleotide sequence: TGTGCCAGCAGCCTCCAGTCTGGGACAGTCTCCTACGAGCAGTACTTC. As protein: CASSLQSGTVSYEQYF.